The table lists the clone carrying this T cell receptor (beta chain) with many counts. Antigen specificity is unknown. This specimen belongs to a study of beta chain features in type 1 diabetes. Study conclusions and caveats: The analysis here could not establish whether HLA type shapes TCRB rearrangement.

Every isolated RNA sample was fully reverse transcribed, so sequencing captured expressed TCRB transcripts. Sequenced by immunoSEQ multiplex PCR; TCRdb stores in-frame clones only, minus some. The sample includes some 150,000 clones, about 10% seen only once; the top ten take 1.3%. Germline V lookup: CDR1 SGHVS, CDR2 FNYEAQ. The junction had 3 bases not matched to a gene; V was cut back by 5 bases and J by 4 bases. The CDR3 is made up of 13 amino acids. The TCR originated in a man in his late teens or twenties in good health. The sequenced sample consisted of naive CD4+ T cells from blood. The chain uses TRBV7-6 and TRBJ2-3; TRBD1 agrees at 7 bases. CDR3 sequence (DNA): TGTGCCAGCAGCCCGGGACAGCCAGATACGCAGTATTTT. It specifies CASSPGQPDTQYF.